The 9 T cell receptor beta chains below were found in one sample sequenced in a study of T cell repertoires in cytomegalovirus infection. TCRdb recomputed calls from the reads with MiXCR, one row per CDR3 protein. In the table there are 450,000 to 600,000 distinct CDR3 sequences, under 45% of which are singletons. No antigen is known for these receptors. The material was cultured PBMCs, obtained from culture after CMV antigen stimulation. The receptors were gathered from a human donor in good health (CMV status not recorded). Some clones in this sample may be carry-over from other donors' samples.

This chain connects TRBV20-1 to TRBJ2-1; 7 bases map to TRBD1. The germline gives CDR1 DFQATT, CDR2 SNEGSKA (reference sequence). The CDR3 covers 15 residues. The trim removed 6 bases at V and 5 bases at J, leaving 13 bases unmatched. In nucleotides, the CDR3 is TGCAGTGCCCCCTCAGAAGGGGGCCTGGACAATGAGCAGTTCTTC. Its protein is CSAPSEGGLDNEQFF.

V is TRBV7-6 and J is TRBJ2-3; 10 bases are a match to TRBD2. J was trimmed by 3 bases and V by 2 bases; bases with no gene match: 5. The CDR3 covers 16 residues. Germline V gene data show CDR1 as SGHVS and CDR2 as FNYEAQ. CDR3 sequence: CASSLSLTSGTDTQYF. The CDR3 DNA follows: TGTGCCAGCAGCTTATCCCTGACTAGCGGGACAGATACGCAGTATTTT.

This chain connects TRBV29-1 to TRBJ1-5; D might be TRBD1 (6 bases). The length of the CDR3 is 14 residues. Looked up from germline, CDR1 is SQVTM and CDR2 is ANQGSEA. V lost 5 bases to trimming and J lost 0 bases, with 11 bases between them. The CDR3 here is CSVTSGDSNQPQHF. The CDR3, as DNA: TGCAGCGTTACCTCAGGGGATAGCAATCAGCCCCAGCATTTT.

The chain links TRBV4-1 to TRBJ2-1, with TRBD2 matching 11 bases. The CDR3 runs to 16 residues. With V trimmed by 2 bases and J by 6 bases, 6 bases remained unmatched. The V gene's germline CDR1 is MGHRA and CDR2 YSYEKL. In DNA form, the CDR3 reads TGCGCCAGCAGCCAAACCCCTAGCGGGGGGTCCAATGAGCAGTTCTTC. Translated, it gives CASSQTPSGGSNEQFF.

The V and J genes are TRBV10-3 and TRBJ1-1, with no clear D. The CDR3 is made up of 14 amino acids. Trimming pared 3 bases from V and 1 base from J, leaving 9 bases between. CDR1 is ENHRY and CDR2 is SYGVKD in the germline V gene. As DNA, the CDR3 is TGTGCCATCAGTGACCCCGCTCGGAACACTGAAGCTTTCTTT. Translating it yields CAISDPARNTEAFF.

This clonotype was seen more than once but under ten times. The V call is TRBV7-2, the J call TRBJ2-3; the D is unclear. The V gene's germline CDR1 is SGHTA and CDR2 FQGNSA. The CDR3 totals 17 residues. V was trimmed by 1 base and J by 4 bases, leaving 18 bases between them. This chain's CDR3 is CASSLVFTRVGSDTQYF. In DNA, the CDR3 is TGTGCCAGCAGCTTAGTGTTTACCCGAGTGGGCTCAGATACGCAGTATTTT.

This clonotype was seen only a few times. The V and J genes are TRBV7-2 and TRBJ2-7; 9 bases are a match to TRBD1. V trimming: 5 bases; J trimming: 2 bases; junction bases outside the gene matches: 7. The CDR3 runs 15 residues. Germline V CDR1 and CDR2: SGHTA, FQGNSA. CDR3 sequence: CASSPGTGRTYEQYF. The DNA for the CDR3 is TGTGCCAGCAGCCCCGGGACAGGGAGGACCTACGAGCAGTACTTC. The whole variable domain, filled in from reference TRBV7-2 and TRBJ2-7, reads GAGVSQSPSNKVTEKGKDVELRCDPISGHTALYWYRQSLGQGLEFLIYFQGNSAPDKSGLPSDRFSAERTGGSVSTLTIQRTQQEDSAVYLCASSPGTGRTYEQYFGPGTRLTVT.

This clonotype was counted a few times. The V call is TRBV7-2, the J call TRBJ2-5; TRBD1 is a possible D gene (7 bases). V dropped 4 bases and J dropped 0 bases, with 12 bases sitting between them. The CDR3 length is 15 residues. The germline gives CDR1 SGHTA, CDR2 FQGNSA. CDR3 sequence reads: CASSSQGGDQETQYF. The CDR3 DNA is TGTGCCAGCAGCTCCCAGGGGGGCGACCAAGAGACCCAGTACTTC.

This chain links TRBV7-2 with TRBJ2-7, with unresolved D. Trimming cost V 0 bases and J 3 bases, with 9 bases left between them. The CDR3 extends over 14 amino acids. Germline loops: CDR1 SGHTA, CDR2 FQGNSA. CDR3 DNA: TGTGCCAGCAGCTTAGCGGCCGGTTACTACGAGCAGTACTTC. Translation gives CASSLAAGYYEQYF.